The rows below give T cell receptor beta chains drawn from one sample of a study of CD8 T cells in Susac syndrome. TCRdb fed the immunoSEQ multiplex PCR reads into MiXCR, producing one record per CDR3 protein. The sample has about 180,000 distinct CDR3 sequences, approximately 95% seen once; the top ten hold 0.093%. Sequencing was performed on CD4+ T cells from PBMCs. The receptors shown here come from a human donor with multiple sclerosis. CDR3s leave out the opening cysteine and the closing phenylalanine or tryptophan. Fields, in order: J gene, V gene, CDR3 length, CDR3 protein.

TRBJ1-1 | TRBV5-4 | 13 | ASSLPIGGRTEAF
TRBJ2-3 | TRBV5-1 | 12 | ASSLGDTRNTQY
TRBJ1-2 | TRBV7-9 | 14 | ASSPVLDTFPYGYT
TRBJ1-5 | TRBV28 | 15 | ASSFLWGEGAYQPQH
TRBJ2-2 | TRBV5-1 | 14 | ASSSKETANTGELF
TRBJ2-4 | TRBV3-1 | 10 | ASSQSTGFQY
TRBJ1-5 | TRBV20-1 | 10 | SAQPEGRPQH
TRBJ2-7 | TRBV12-3/TRBV12-4 | 14 | ASSFGLAGGSYEQY
TRBJ2-2 | TRBV30 | 13 | AWSRGQANTGELF
TRBJ1-5 | TRBV20-1 | 11 | SVSQGANQPQH
TRBJ1-4 | TRBV15 | 13 | ATSSAVGYNEKLF
TRBJ2-7 | TRBV19 | 14 | ASSYKPGQGVYEQY
TRBJ2-6 | TRBV12-3/TRBV12-4 | 13 | ASSFFQAGANVLT
TRBJ1-1 | TRBV3-1 | 12 | ASSQDLLGSEAF
TRBJ2-5 | TRBV5-6 | 13 | ASSPRGTGKETQY
TRBJ2-5 | TRBV5-4 | 12 | ASSSGAYQETQY
TRBJ2-1 | TRBV7-2 | 11 | ASSPDPGGGQF
TRBJ2-7 | TRBV18 | 13 | ASSPGLANSYEQY
TRBJ2-1 | TRBV9 | 15 | ASSVGSGGGPYNEQF
TRBJ1-5 | TRBV12-3/TRBV12-4 | 12 | ASSLMFSGQPQH
TRBJ2-3 | TRBV27 | 15 | ASRRRVGVDGTDTQY
TRBJ1-2 | TRBV29-1 | 10 | STSTARYGYT
TRBJ2-5 | TRBV20-1 | 13 | SARGRNTLAGTQY
TRBJ1-1 | TRBV9 | 13 | ASSVDGRMNTEAF
TRBJ2-3 | TRBV28 | 16 | ASSLLRATGSGTDTQY
TRBJ1-1 | TRBV12-3/TRBV12-4 | 14 | ASSFRPAGLDTEAF
TRBJ2-1 | TRBV7-6 | 13 | ASSPSGGTYNEQF
TRBJ2-1 | TRBV9 | 13 | ASSVGSGGYNEQF
TRBJ2-2 | TRBV7-3 | 12 | ASSLTHNTGELF
TRBJ1-1 | TRBV30 | 9 | AWSPGHKAF
TRBJ1-1 | TRBV30 | 10 | AWGRPNTEAF
TRBJ1-3 | TRBV2 | 13 | ASRRTGTSGNTIY
TRBJ2-3 | TRBV20-1 | 11 | SARGVIGNTQY
TRBJ1-5 | TRBV20-1 | 10 | SAALRNQPQH
TRBJ1-2 | TRBV3-1 | 12 | ASSQGTANYGYT
TRBJ1-5 | TRBV23-1 | 13 | ASSQSTTRTQPQH
TRBJ2-1 | TRBV20-1 | 12 | SATLGLAWNEQF
TRBJ2-1 | TRBV3-1 | 14 | ASSELAGGSYNEQF
TRBJ2-3 | TRBV7-6 | 11 | ASSLEWGNTQY
TRBJ2-7 | TRBV12-3/TRBV12-4 | 9 | ASSLEAEQY
TRBJ2-3 | TRBV3-1 | 11 | ASSQVRTDTQY
TRBJ1-1 | TRBV7-3 | 12 | ASSHAGYNTEAF
TRBJ1-6 | TRBV18 | 12 | ASSPRPPNSPLH
TRBJ2-1 | TRBV29-1 | 11 | SVPEGVRGEQF
TRBJ2-2 | TRBV30 | 14 | AWRKIGTGNTGELF
TRBJ1-1 | TRBV7-2 | 11 | ASTLVQALEAF
TRBJ1-5 | TRBV6-5 | 13 | ASSRRGGRVEPQH
TRBJ2-1 | TRBV5-1 | 13 | ASSLAGQAGYEQF
TRBJ1-5 | TRBV19 | 14 | ASSSWQGRGGQPQH